This T cell receptor beta chain is from a study of monozygotic twins with inflammatory bowel disease. Germline V gene data show CDR1 as MNHNS and CDR2 as SASEGT. CDR3 length: 15 amino acids. Total RNA, at roughly 3,700 ng, went into every TCR library. Samples each yielded cDNA through eight separate reactions. TCRdb re-analyzed the 5' RACE reads; it lists each CDR3 protein once, without DNA. In all, the sample yields 150,000 to 200,000 distinct CDR3 sequences. This sequence joins TRBV6-1 and TRBJ2-3; TCRdb's assignment of TRBD2 cannot be checked, as there is no DNA. The sequenced sample consisted of blood. This receptor was taken from a human donor with ulcerative colitis or Crohn's disease, or a healthy co-twin of an affected twin (not recorded which). This CDR3 reads CASRSRSGTVDTQYF.